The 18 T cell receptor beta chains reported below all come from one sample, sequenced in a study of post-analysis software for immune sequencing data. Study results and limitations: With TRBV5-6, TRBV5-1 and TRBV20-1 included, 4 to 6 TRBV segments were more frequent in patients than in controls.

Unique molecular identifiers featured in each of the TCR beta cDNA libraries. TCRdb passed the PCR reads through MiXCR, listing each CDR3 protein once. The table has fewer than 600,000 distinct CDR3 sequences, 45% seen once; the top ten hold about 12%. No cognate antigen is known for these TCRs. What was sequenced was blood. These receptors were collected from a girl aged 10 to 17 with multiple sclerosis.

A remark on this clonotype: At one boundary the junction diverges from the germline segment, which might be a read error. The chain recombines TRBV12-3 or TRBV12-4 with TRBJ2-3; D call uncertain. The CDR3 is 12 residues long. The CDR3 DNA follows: TGTGCCAGCAGTCAATCCGCAGATACGCGGTATTTT. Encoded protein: CASSQSADTRYF.

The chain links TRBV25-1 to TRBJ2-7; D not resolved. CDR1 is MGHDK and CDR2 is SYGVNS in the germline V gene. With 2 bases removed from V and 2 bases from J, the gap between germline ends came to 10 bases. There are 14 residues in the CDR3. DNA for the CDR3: TGTGCCAGCAGTGAAGTAGCTCAGGCCTACGAGCAGTACTTC. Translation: CASSEVAQAYEQYF.

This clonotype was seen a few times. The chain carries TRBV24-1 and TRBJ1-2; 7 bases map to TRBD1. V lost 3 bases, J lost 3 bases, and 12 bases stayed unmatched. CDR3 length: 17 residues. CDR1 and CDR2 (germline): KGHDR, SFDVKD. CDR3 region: CATSDRGRDRRYYGYTF. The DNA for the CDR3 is TGTGCCACCAGTGATCGGGGCCGGGACAGACGATACTATGGCTACACCTTC.

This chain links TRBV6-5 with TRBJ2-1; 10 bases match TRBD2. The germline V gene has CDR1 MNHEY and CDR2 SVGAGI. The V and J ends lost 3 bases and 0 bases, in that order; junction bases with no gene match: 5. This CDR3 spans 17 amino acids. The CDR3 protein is CASSYVASGSSYNEQFF. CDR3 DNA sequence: TGTGCCAGCAGTTATGTGGCTAGCGGGAGCTCCTACAATGAGCAGTTCTTC.

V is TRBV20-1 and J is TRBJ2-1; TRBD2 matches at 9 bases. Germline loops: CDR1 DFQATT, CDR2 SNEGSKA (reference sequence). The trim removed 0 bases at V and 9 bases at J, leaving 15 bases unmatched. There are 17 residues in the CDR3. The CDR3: CSARDDTVAGDYSEQFF. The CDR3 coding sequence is TGCAGTGCTAGAGATGACACGGTAGCGGGGGATTATAGTGAGCAGTTCTTC.

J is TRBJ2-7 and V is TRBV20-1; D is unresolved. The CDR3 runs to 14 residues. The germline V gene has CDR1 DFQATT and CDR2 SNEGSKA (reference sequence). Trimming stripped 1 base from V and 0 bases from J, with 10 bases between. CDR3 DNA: TGCAGTGCTAGAGTTGCGTACGACTCCTACGAGCAGTACTTC. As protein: CSARVAYDSYEQYF.

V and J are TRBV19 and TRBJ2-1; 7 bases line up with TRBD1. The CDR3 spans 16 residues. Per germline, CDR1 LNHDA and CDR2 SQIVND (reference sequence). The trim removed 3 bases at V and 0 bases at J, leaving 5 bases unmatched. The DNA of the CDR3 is TGTGCCAGTAGTATGTGGACAGGTAGCTCCTACAATGAGCAGTTCTTC. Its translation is CASSMWTGSSYNEQFF.

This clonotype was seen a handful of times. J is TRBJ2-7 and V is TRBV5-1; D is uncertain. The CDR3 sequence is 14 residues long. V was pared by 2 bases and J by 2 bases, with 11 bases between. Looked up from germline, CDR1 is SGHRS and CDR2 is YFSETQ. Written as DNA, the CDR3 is TGCGCCAGCAGCTTCACGGGCCCAACCTACGAGCAGTACTTC. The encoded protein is CASSFTGPTYEQYF.

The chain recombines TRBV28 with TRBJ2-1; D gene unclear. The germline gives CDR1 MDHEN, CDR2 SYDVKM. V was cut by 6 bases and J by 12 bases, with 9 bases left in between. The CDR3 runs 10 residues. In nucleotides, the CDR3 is TGTGCCAGCAGCCGCGCGCGGCAGTTCTTC. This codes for CASSRARQFF.

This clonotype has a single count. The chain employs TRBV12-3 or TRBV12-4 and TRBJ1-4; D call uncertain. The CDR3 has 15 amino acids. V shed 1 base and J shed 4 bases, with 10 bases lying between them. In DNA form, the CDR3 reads TGTGCCAGCAGTTTAGGTCACGGCCTTAATGAAAAACTGTTTTTT. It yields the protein CASSLGHGLNEKLFF.

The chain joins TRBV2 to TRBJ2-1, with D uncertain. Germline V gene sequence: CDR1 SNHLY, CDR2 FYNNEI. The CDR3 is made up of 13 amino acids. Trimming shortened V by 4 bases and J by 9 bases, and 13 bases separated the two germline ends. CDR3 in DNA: TGTGCCAGCAGTGGATCTCTTGGAAGTGAGCAGTTCTTC. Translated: CASSGSLGSEQFF.

As DNA, the CDR3 is TGTGCCAGCTCACCTCCGAACGCCGGGACAGGGGGCGCAGGGTACACCTTC. This gives the protein CASSPPNAGTGGAGYTF. The chain employs TRBV18 and TRBJ1-2; 12 bases are a match to TRBD1. The germline CDR1 and CDR2 sequences are KGHSH and LQKENI. The length of the CDR3 is 17 residues. Losses at the gene ends were 3 bases for V and 11 bases for J; bases not matched to a gene: 16.

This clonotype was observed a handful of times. CDR3 residues: CASSYSTDEQYF. CDR3 nucleotide sequence: TGTGCCAGCAGTTACTCGACGGACGAGCAGTACTTC. J is TRBJ2-4 and V is TRBV6-6; D remains ambiguous. The J call may be in error: the DNA end matches TRBJ2-7 better. Germline V CDR1 and CDR2: MNHNY, SVGAGI (reference sequence). The CDR3 length is 12 residues.

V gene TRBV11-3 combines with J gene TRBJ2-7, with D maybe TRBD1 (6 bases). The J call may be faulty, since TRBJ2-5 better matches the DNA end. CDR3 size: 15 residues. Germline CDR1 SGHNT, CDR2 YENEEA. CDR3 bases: TGTGCCAGCAGCTTGGATCAGGGGATCCAAGAGACCCAGTACTTC. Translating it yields CASSLDQGIQETQYF.

CDR3 protein: CSASPSTDTQYF. The CDR3 DNA reads TGCAGTGCCAGTCCTAGCACAGATACGCAGTATTTT. This chain uses TRBV20-1 with TRBJ2-3; unclear D gene. The CDR3 is 12 residues long. V lost 6 bases, J lost 0 bases, and 7 bases lay in between. Germline CDR1 reads DFQATT; CDR2 reads SNEGSKA (reference sequence).

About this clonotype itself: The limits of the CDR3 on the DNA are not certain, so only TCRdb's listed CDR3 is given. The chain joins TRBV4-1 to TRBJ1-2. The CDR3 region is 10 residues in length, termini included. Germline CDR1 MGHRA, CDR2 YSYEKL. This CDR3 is CAYYCDGYTF.

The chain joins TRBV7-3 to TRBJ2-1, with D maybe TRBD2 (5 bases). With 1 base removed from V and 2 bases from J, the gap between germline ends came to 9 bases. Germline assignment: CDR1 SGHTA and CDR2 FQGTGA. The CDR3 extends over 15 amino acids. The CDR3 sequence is CASSLSGYTYNEQFF. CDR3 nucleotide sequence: TGTGCCAGCAGCTTAAGCGGGTACACCTACAATGAGCAGTTCTTC.

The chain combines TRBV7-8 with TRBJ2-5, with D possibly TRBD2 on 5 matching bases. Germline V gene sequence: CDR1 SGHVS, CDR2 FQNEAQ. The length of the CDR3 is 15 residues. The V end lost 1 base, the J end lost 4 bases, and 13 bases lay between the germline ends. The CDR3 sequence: CASSLEREWAETQYF. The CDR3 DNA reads TGTGCCAGCAGCTTAGAGAGGGAGTGGGCAGAGACCCAGTACTTC.